This TCR beta chain was identified in a study of response to subunit inactivated influenza vaccine. TCRdb fed the RT-PCR reads into MiXCR, producing one record per CDR3 protein. The data show some 540,000 distinct CDR3 sequences, under 30% seen once. Germline V gives CDR1 MDHEN, CDR2 SYDVKM. The CDR3 extends over 15 amino acids. The J segment lost 1 base and the V segment lost 7 bases, leaving 6 bases of the junction unmatched. These records were also assigned to another study, of T cells expressing NK-cell markers. According to that study: Template switching by 5'RACE with UMIs generated the TCR beta cDNA.

This sequence was found in a man between 50 and 59 years old who received an inactivated influenza vaccine. The chain links TRBV28 to TRBJ2-1; 8 bases match TRBD2. The specimen was CD4+ T cells sorted from PBMCs, collected 11 to 12 days after vaccination. CDR3 sequence (DNA): TGTGCCAGCAACGGGGGGGGGCCTTCCTACAATGAGCAGTTCTTC. It encodes CASNGGGPSYNEQFF.